The clone carrying this T cell receptor (beta chain) was picked up a small number of times. Its target is unknown. This specimen comes from a study of post-analysis software for immune sequencing data. Findings of the study overall: Controls showed lower frequencies than patients for roughly five TRBV segments, and TRBV5-6, TRBV5-1 and TRBV20-1 were among these. Analysis by F measure revealed that same-batch samples clustered strongly together. Comparison with controls showed significantly lower normalized Chao1 diversity in multiple sclerosis patients.

Unique molecular identifiers were present in the TCR beta cDNA libraries. cDNA molecules numbering 450,000 to 650,000 came from roughly 1.1 to 9.2 million T cells. TCRdb re-derived calls from the PCR reads in MiXCR, one entry per CDR3 protein. The data hold about 820,000 distinct CDR3 sequences, with roughly 50% observed a single time. The V gene's germline CDR1 is SGHDT and CDR2 YYEEEE. CDR3 length: 17 residues. J was trimmed by 2 bases and V by 4 bases; bases with no gene match: 8. Material for sequencing was blood. This chain links TRBV5-6 with TRBJ2-5; 13 bases align to TRBD2. The sequence came from a girl aged 10 to 17 with multiple sclerosis. The chain's CDR3 is CASSLGLAGERQETQYF. The CDR3 DNA reads TGTGCCAGCAGCCTAGGACTAGCGGGAGAGAGGCAAGAGACCCAGTACTTC.